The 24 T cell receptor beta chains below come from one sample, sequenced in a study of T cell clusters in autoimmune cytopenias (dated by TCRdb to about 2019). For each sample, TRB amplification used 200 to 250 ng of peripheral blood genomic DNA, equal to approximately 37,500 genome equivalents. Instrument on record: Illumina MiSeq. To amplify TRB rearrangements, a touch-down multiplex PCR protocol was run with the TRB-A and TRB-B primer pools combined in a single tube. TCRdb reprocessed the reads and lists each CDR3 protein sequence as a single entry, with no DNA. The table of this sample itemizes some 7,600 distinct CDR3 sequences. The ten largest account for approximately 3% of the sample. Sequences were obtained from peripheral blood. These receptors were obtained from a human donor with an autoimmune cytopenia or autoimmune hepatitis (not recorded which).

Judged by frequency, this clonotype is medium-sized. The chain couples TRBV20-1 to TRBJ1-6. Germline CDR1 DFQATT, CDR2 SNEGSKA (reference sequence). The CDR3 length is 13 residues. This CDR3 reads CSARVRVDSPLHF.

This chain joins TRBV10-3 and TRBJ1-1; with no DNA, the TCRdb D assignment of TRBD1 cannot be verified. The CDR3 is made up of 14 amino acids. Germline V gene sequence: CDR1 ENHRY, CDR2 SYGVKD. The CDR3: CAISRDREAGEAFF.

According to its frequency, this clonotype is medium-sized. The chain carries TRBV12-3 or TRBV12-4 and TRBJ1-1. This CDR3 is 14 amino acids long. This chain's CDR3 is CASSSPGMATEAFF.

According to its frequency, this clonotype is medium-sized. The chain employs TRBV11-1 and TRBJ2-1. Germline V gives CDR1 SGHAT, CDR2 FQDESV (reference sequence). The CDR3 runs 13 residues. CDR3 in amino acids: CASSLSLLGEQFF.

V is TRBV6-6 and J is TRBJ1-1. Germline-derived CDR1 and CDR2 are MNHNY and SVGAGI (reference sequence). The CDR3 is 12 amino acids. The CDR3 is CASSLAETAAFF.

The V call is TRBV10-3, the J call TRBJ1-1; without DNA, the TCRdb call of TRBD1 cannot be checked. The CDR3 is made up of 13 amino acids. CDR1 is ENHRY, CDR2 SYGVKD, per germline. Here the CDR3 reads CAISRQVNTEAFF.

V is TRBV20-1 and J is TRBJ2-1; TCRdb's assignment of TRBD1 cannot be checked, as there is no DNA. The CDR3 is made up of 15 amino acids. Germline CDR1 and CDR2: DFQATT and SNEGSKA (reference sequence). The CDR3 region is CSAALGQGTVNEQFF.

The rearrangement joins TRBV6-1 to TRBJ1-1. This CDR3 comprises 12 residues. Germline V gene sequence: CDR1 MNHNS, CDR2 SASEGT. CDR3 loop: CASAHPNTEAFF.

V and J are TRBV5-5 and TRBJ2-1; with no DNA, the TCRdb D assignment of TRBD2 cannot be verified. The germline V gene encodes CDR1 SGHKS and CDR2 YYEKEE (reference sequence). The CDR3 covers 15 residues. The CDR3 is CASSFELAGDNEQFF.

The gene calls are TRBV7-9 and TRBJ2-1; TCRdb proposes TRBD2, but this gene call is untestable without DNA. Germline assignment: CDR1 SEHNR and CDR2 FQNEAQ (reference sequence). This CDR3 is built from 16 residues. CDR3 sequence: CASSSAERGVHNEQFF.

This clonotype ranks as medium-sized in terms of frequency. CDR3 residues: CASSLGRLAGNNEQFF. The rearrangement uses TRBV7-9 and TRBJ2-1; checking the TCRdb D call of TRBD2 is not possible without DNA. Germline CDR1 SEHNR, CDR2 FQNEAQ (reference sequence). The CDR3 loop spans 16 amino acids.

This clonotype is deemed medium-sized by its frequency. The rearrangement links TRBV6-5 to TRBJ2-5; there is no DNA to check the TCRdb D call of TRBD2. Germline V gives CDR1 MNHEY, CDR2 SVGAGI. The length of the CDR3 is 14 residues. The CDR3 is CASSYRGGGETQYF.

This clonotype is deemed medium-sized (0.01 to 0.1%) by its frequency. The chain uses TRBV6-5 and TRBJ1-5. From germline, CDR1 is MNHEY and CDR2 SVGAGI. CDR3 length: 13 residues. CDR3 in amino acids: CASSVQGNQPQHF.

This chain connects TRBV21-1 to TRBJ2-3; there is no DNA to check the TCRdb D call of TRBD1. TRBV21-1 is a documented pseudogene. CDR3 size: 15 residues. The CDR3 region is CASSNVRQRTDTQYF.

CDR3 sequence: CAISDPDRSYGYTF. The chain is built from TRBV10-3 and TRBJ1-2; the TRBD1 assignment by TCRdb is unverifiable without DNA. CDR3 length: 14 amino acids. The germline CDR1 and CDR2 sequences are ENHRY and SYGVKD.

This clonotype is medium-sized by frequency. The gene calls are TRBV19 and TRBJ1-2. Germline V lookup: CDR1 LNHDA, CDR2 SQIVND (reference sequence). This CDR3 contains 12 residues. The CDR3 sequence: CASSITGFGYTF.

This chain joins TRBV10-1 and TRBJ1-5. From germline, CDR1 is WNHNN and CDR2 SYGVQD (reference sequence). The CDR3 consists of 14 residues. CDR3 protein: CASSVEYSNQPQHF.

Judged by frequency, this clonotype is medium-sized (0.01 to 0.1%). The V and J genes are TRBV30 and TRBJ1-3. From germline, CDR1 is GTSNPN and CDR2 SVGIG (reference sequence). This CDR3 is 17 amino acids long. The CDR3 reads CAWSGDVGYGLGNTIYF.

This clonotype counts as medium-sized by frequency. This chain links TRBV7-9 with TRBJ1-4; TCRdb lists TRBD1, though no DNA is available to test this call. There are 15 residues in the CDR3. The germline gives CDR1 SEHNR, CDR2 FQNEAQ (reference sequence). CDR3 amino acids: CASSRSPSTNEKLFF.

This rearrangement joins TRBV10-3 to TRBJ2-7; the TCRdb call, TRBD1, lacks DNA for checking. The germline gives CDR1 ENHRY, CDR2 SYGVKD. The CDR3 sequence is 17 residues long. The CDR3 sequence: CAISDGVGADLTYEQYF.

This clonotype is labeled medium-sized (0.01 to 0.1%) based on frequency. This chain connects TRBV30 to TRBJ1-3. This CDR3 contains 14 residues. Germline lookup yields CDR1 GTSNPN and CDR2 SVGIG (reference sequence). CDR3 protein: CAWSGSGTGNTIYF.

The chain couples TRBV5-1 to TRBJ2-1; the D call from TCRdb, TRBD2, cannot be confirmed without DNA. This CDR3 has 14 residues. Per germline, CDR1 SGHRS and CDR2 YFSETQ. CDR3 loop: CASSYSLDYNEQFF.

CDR3 residues: CASSKTGQETQYF. The chain links TRBV6-2 or TRBV6-3 to TRBJ2-5; TCRdb gives TRBD1 as the D gene, but with no DNA this cannot be confirmed. CDR3 length: 13 residues. From germline, CDR1 is MNHEY and CDR2 SVGEGT.

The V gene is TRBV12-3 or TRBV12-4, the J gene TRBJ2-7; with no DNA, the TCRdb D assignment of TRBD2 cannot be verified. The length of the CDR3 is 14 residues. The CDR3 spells CASSRTPLDSEQYF.